This T cell receptor beta chain was identified during a study of blood T cell repertoires in COVID-19. At the level of the study: The cDNA or gDNA used as material had been derived from T cells, B-cell-depleted T cells, or PBMCs.

The study assigned cohorts using participant-reported clinical history. Recovered status in Cohort 3 required two negative PCRs, clearance, or symptom resolution. The V gene end was trimmed by 4 bases and the J gene end by 1 base; junction bases not matched to a gene: 3. Per germline, CDR1 MDHEN and CDR2 SYDVKM. CDR3 length: 15 amino acids. In the authors' workflow: Scientists estimated how many nucleated cells there were by amplifying reference gene primers. Clones were sequenced by immunoSEQ multiplex PCR, and TCRdb holds only the in-frame ones, with some missing. That table gives V, J and clone size, and the DNA gave D and trimming. The sample lists some 150,000 clones, around 86% occurring once.

Sequenced material: PBMCs or T cells enriched from blood (not recorded which). V is TRBV28 and J is TRBJ2-7, with 11 bases that match TRBD1. This clonotype was sampled from a man aged 45-60 years who had recovered from COVID-19. CDR3 sequence: CASSSGTGGSYEQYF. The CDR3 bases are TGTGCCAGCAGTTCCGGGACAGGGGGTTCCTACGAGCAGTACTTC.